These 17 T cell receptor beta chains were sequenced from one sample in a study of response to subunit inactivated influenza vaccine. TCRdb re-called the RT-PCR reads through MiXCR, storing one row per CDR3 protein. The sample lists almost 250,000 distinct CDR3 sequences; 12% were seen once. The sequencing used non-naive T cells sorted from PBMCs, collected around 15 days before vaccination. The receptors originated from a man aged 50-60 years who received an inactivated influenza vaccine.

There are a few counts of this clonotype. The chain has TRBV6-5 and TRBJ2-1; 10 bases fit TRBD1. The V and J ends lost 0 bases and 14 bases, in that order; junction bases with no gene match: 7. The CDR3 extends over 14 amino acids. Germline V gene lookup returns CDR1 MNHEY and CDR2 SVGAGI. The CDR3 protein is CASSYSLADRGKFF. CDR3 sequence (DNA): TGTGCCAGCAGTTACTCTTTGGCGGACAGGGGGAAGTTCTTC.

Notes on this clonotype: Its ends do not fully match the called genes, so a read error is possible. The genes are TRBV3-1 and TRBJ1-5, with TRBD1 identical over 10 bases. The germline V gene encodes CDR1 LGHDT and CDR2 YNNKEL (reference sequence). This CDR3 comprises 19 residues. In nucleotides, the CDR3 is TGTACCAGCAGTTCAGGACAGGGGGTTTCTCAAGGTAGCAATCAGCCCCAGCATTTT. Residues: CTSSSGQGVSQGSNQPQHF.

The CDR3 loop reads CSVGDIRVETQYF. The CDR3 DNA is TGCAGCGTTGGGGACATCAGGGTAGAGACCCAGTACTTC. The chain combines TRBV29-1 with TRBJ2-5; D is perhaps TRBD1 (6 bases). CDR3 size: 13 residues. With 4 bases removed from V and 4 bases from J, the gap between germline ends came to 13 bases. The V gene's germline CDR1 is SQVTM and CDR2 ANQGSEA.

CDR3 sequence: CASSYLGGSNPYEQYF. CDR3 DNA: TGTGCCAGCAGTTACCTGGGCGGAAGCAACCCCTACGAGCAGTACTTC. The chain joins TRBV6-5 to TRBJ2-7; D call uncertain. The germline CDR1 and CDR2 sequences are MNHEY and SVGAGI. Deletions cut 2 bases from V and 2 bases from J, with 16 bases between. The CDR3 is 16 amino acids.

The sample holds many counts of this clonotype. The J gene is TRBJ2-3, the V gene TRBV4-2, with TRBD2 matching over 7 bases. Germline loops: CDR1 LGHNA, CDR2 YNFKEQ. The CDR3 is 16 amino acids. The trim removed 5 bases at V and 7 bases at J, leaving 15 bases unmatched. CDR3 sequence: CASSDPIAGGHYTQYF. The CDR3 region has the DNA TGTGCCAGCAGCGACCCTATAGCGGGTGGGCATTATACGCAGTATTTT.

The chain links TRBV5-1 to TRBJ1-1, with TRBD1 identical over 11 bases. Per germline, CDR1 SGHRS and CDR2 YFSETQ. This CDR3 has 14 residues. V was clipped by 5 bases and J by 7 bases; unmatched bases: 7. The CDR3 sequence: CASRGQGARVEAFF. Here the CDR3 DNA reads TGCGCCAGCAGAGGACAGGGGGCACGAGTTGAAGCTTTCTTT.

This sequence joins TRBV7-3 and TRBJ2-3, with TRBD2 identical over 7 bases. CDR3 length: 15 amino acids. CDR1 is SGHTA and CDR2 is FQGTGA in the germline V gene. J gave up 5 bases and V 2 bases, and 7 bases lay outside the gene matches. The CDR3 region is CASSLWGGDGDTQYF. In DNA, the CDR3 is TGTGCCAGCAGCTTATGGGGGGGGGACGGAGATACGCAGTATTTT.

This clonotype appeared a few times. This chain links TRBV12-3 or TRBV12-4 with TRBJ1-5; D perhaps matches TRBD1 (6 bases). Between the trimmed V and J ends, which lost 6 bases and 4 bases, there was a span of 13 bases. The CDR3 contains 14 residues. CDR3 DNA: TGTGCCAGCAGAACAGGGATCCCGAATCAGCCCCAGCATTTT. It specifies CASRTGIPNQPQHF.

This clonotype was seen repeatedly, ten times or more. This CDR3 is CSVGTGSGANVLTF. The CDR3 coding sequence is TGCAGCGTTGGGACGGGCTCTGGGGCCAACGTCCTGACTTTC. V gene TRBV29-1 combines with J gene TRBJ2-6; D gene unclear. V lost 4 bases and J lost 0, with 7 bases in between. Germline-derived CDR1 and CDR2 are SQVTM and ANQGSEA. The CDR3 sequence is 14 residues long.

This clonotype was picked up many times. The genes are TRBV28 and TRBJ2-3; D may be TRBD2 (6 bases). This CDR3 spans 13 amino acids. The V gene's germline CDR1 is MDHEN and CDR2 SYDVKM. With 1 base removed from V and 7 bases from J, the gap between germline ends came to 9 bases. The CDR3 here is CASSLLGGNTQYF. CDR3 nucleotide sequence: TGTGCCAGCAGTTTATTGGGGGGAAATACGCAGTATTTT.

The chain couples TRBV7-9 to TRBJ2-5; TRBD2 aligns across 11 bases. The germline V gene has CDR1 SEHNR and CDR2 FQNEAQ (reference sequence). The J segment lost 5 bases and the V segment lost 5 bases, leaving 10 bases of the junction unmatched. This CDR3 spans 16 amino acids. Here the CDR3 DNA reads TGTGCCAGCAGCCAAACTAGCGGGAGAGGGTCGGAGACCCAGTACTTC. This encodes CASSQTSGRGSETQYF. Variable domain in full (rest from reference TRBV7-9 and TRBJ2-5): DTGVSQNPRHKITKRGQNVTFRCDPISEHNRLYWYRQTLGQGPEFLTYFQNEAQLEKSRLLSDRFSAERPKGSFSTLEIQRTEQGDSAMYLCASSQTSGRGSETQYFGPGTRLLVL.

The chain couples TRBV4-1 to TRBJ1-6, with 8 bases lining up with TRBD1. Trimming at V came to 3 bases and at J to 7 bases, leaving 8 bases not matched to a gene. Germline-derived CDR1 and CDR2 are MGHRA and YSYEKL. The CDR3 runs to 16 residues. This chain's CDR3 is CASSQGGQAPNSPLHF. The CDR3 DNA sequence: TGCGCCAGCAGCCAGGGGGGACAGGCCCCAAATTCACCCCTCCACTTT.

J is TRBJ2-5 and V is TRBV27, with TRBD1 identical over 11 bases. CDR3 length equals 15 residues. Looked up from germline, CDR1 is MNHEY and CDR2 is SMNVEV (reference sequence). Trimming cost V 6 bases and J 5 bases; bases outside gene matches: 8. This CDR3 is CASSVWTGGTETQYF. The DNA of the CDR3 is TGTGCCAGCAGCGTTTGGACAGGGGGCACGGAGACCCAGTACTTC.

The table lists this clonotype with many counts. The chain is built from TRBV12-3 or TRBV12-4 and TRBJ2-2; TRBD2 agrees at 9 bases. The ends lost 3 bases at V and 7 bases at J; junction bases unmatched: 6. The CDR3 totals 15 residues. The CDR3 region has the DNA TGTGCCAGCAGTTTCCTAGCGGGAAGGGGCGGGGAGCTGTTTTTT. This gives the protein CASSFLAGRGGELFF.

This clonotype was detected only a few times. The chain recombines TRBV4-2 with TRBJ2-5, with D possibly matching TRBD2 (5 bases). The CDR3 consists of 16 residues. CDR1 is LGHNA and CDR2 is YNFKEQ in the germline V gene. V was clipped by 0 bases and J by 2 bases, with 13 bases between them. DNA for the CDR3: TGTGCCAGCAGCCAAGATCTAGGACTCAATCAAGAGACCCAGTACTTC. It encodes CASSQDLGLNQETQYF.

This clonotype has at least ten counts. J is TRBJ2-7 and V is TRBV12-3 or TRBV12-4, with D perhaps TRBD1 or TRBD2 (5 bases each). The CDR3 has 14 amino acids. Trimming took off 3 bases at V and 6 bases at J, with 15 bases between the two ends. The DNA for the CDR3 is TGTGCCAGCAGTTTCGGTGGGGGAGTAGGCGAGCAGTACTTC. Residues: CASSFGGGVGEQYF.

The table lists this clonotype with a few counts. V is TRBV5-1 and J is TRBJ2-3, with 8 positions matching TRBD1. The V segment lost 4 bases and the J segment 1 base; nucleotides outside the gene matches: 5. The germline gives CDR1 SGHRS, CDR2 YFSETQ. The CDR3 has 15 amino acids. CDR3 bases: TGCGCCAGCAGCCAGACAGGGGTCCGCACAGATACGCAGTATTTT. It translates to CASSQTGVRTDTQYF.